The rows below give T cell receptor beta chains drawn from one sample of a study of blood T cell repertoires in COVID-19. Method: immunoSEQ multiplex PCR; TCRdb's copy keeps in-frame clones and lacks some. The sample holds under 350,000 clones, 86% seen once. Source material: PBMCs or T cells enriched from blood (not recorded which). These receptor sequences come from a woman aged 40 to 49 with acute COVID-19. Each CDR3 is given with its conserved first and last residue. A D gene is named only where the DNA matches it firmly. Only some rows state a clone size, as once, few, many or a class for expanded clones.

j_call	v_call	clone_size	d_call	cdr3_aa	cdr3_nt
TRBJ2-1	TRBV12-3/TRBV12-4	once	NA	CASSPSGGGEQFF	TGTGCCAGCAGTCCCTCCGGAGGTGGTGAGCAGTTCTTC
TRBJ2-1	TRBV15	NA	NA	CATSNPTGLGNEQFF	TGTGCCACCAGCAACCCAACAGGGCTCGGCAATGAGCAGTTCTTC
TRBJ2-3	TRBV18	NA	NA	CASSQQGEVNTDTQYF	TGTGCCAGCTCACAACAGGGAGAAGTAAACACAGATACGCAGTATTTT
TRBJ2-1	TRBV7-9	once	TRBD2	CASLPVAGELVNEQFF	TGTGCCAGCCTACCGGTAGCGGGGGAGTTAGTCAATGAGCAGTTCTTC
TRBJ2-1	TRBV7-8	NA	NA	CASSLGRGLALYNEQFF	TGTGCCAGCAGCTTAGGGCGTGGGCTAGCGCTTTACAATGAGCAGTTCTTC
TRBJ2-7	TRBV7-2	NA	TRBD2	CASSLAGGRYEQYF	TGTGCCAGCAGCTTAGCGGGGGGGAGGTACGAGCAGTACTTC
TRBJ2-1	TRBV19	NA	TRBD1	CAVGQGGNEQFF	TGTGCCGTAGGACAGGGGGGCAATGAGCAGTTCTTC
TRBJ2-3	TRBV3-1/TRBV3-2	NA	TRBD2	CASSPLAGGATDTQYF	TGTGCCAGCAGCCCGTTAGCGGGGGGAGCGACAGATACGCAGTATTTT
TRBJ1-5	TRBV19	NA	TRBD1	CASRRGTAENQPQHF	TGTGCCAGTAGGAGGGGGACAGCGGAAAATCAGCCCCAGCATTTT
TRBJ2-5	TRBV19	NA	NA	CASSIVAGRQETQYF	TGTGCCAGTAGTATAGTGGCGGGCCGGCAAGAGACCCAGTACTTC
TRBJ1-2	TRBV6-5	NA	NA	CASSYSGATGTYGYTF	TGTGCCAGCAGTTACTCGGGAGCCACAGGGACCTATGGCTACACCTTC
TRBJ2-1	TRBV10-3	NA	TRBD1	CAITGQENNEQFF	TGTGCCATCACTGGACAGGAAAACAATGAGCAGTTCTTC
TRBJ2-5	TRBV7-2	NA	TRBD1	CASSLGQGIQETQYF	TGTGCCAGCAGCTTGGGACAGGGGATCCAAGAGACCCAGTACTTC
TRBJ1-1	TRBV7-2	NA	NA	CASSLVRVNTEAFF	TGTGCCAGCAGCTTAGTAAGAGTGAACACTGAAGCTTTCTTT
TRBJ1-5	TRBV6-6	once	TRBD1	CASTLLAGGSGQPQHF	TGTGCCAGCACCCTCCTTGCAGGGGGCTCTGGTCAGCCCCAGCATTTT
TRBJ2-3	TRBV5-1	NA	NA	CASSFGQGSDTQYF	TGCGCCAGCAGCTTTGGCCAGGGGTCGGATACGCAGTATTTT
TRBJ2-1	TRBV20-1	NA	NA	CSASSGSNEQFF	TGCAGTGCTAGTTCAGGGTCCAATGAGCAGTTCTTC
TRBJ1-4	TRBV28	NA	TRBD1	CASSDPRGRTNEKLFF	TGTGCCAGCAGTGACCCCAGGGGGCGGACTAATGAAAAACTGTTTTTT
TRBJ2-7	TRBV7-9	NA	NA	CASSRLGVWGDSLPYEQYF	TGTGCCAGCAGCCGATTGGGAGTATGGGGGGACAGTCTACCTTACGAGCAGTACTTC
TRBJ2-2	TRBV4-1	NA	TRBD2	CASSQAPPTSANTGELFF	TGCGCCAGCAGCCAGGCCCCCCCGACTAGCGCAAACACCGGGGAGCTGTTTTTT
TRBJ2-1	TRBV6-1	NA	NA	CASSEKRTKQFF	TGTGCCAGCAGTGAAAAGCGGACTAAACAGTTCTTC
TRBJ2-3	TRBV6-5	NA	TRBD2	CASSSTSGRTDTQYF	TGTGCCAGCAGTTCGACTAGCGGGAGGACAGATACGCAGTATTTT
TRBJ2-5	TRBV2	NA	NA	CASSERGLGTETQYF	TGTGCCAGCAGTGAACGGGGTTTGGGTACCGAGACCCAGTACTTC
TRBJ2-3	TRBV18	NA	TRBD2	CASSPLAGVIDTQYF	TGTGCCAGCTCACCACTCGCGGGAGTGATAGATACGCAGTATTTT
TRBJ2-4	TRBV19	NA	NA	CASSIDQGRNIQYF	TGTGCCAGTAGTATAGATCAGGGGCGGAACATTCAGTACTTC
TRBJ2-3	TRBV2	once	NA	CASTSSKTDTQYF	TGTGCCAGCACGTCTAGTAAAACAGATACGCAGTATTTT
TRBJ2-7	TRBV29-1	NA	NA	CSAIPLGSMSYEQYF	TGCAGCGCCATACCTCTCGGGAGTATGTCCTACGAGCAGTACTTC
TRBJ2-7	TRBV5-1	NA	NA	CASSFPSSTYEQYF	TGCGCCAGCAGCTTCCCTTCGAGCACCTACGAGCAGTACTTC
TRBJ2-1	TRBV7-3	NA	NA	CASSEGGYNEQFF	TGTGCCAGCAGCGAAGGCGGCTACAATGAGCAGTTCTTC